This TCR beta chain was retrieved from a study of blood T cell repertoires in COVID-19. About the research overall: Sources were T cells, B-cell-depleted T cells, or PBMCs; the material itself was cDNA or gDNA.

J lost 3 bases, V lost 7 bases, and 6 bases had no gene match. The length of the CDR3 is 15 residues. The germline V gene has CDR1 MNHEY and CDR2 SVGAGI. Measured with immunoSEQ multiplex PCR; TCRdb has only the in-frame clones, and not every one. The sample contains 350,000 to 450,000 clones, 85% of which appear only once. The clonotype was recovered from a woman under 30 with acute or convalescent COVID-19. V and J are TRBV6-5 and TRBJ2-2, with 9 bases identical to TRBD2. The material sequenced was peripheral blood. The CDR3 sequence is CASIKSSGDTGELFF. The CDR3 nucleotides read TGTGCCAGCATCAAGTCTAGCGGGGACACCGGGGAGCTGTTTTTT.